This T cell receptor beta chain is from a study of blood T cell repertoires in COVID-19. Generated by immunoSEQ multiplex PCR, the TCRdb table keeps only in-frame clones and is missing some. The sample has about 100,000 clones, 80% seen once; the top ten hold around an eighth. The CDR3 is made up of 15 amino acids. The trim removed 4 bases at V and 0 bases at J, leaving 5 bases unmatched. The germline gives CDR1 SGDLS, CDR2 YYNGEE. This clone has more than one count but fewer than ten. The chain joins TRBV9 to TRBJ1-1, with 8 bases aligning to TRBD1. Sequences were obtained from peripheral blood. The clonotype was recovered from a woman in her 70s with acute or convalescent COVID-19. CDR3 nucleotide sequence: TGTGCCAGCAGCCCACAGGGGGGGATGAACACTGAAGCTTTCTTT. This translates into CASSPQGGMNTEAFF.